This section outlines one TCR beta chain sequence together with its context. Original handling: Reference gene primers were amplified, and this amplification served to estimate nucleated cell counts. Assay used: immunoSEQ multiplex PCR; TCRdb lists only in-frame clones, some missing. Clone size and V and J calls were adopted from that table, with D and trimming inferred from the DNA. The table has tens of thousands of clones, 75% to 80% seen once. The sample comes from a study of blood T cell repertoires in COVID-19. Study-wide background: The origin of the acute and convalescent COVID-19 samples was the United States, Italy and Spain. In each case, the material was cDNA or gDNA derived from T cells, B-cell-depleted T cells, or PBMCs.

This CDR3 is built from 13 residues. V was trimmed by 2 bases and J by 7 bases, leaving 9 bases between them. CDR1 is SGHTA and CDR2 is FQGNSA in the germline V gene. The sequence derives from a woman in her seventies with acute or convalescent COVID-19. Sample: peripheral blood. V usage is TRBV7-2 and J usage is TRBJ2-1; D possibly corresponds to TRBD2 (5 bases). The CDR3: CASSLPSRNEQFF. DNA of the CDR3: TGTGCCAGCAGCTTACCTAGCAGGAATGAGCAGTTCTTC. The whole variable domain, remainder taken from reference TRBV7-2 and TRBJ2-1, is GAGVSQSPSNKVTEKGKDVELRCDPISGHTALYWYRQSLGQGLEFLIYFQGNSAPDKSGLPSDRFSAERTGGSVSTLTIQRTQQEDSAVYLCASSLPSRNEQFFGPGTRLTVL.